This T cell receptor beta chain was documented in a study of tissue T cells after allogeneic stem cell transplantation. Findings of the study overall: Alloreactivity or antigen specificity of tissue TCRs was not determined; some clones might be host cells.

Sequenced by immunoSEQ multiplex PCR; TCRdb stores in-frame clones only, minus some. The repertoire holds under 8,000 clones, with about 35% as singletons. Trimming cost V 0 bases and J 7 bases; bases outside gene matches: 0. The CDR3 has 12 residues. The V gene's germline CDR1 is SGHSA and CDR2 FRNQAP. This clone came up once. What it binds is unknown. The genes and germline here are from mouse. Read data end 1 residue before the CDR3 end; the end is taken from the germline J gene. Sample time point: mouse harvest day 14 after allogeneic transplant. Tail vein injection delivered 10^7 T-cell-depleted bone marrow cells and 10^6 splenic CD5+ T cells. Tissues came from B6→BALB/c major-mismatch GVHD mice at day 7 or 14.

Sequencing was performed on skin. The sequence came from a female BALB/c mouse given C57BL/6 T cells with graft-versus-host disease after an allogeneic hematopoietic cell transplant. The V gene is TRBV16, the J gene TRBJ2-7; 7 bases align to TRBD1. The chain's CDR3 is CASSLDRGEQYF. The CDR3 DNA, read in part, is TGTGCAAGCAGCTTAGACAGGGGGGAACAGTAC.